This TCR beta chain was recovered during a study of breast tumors, draining lymph nodes, adjacent tissues. Study conclusions and caveats: Tumor TCR diversity was below lymph nodes but above nontumor tissue.

Axillary draining lymph nodes of breast cancer patients supplied the node samples. Each CDR3 protein is one row after TCRdb ran MiXCR on the multiplex PCR reads. The table includes roughly 80,000 distinct CDR3 sequences, roughly a fifth detected once. The CDR3 contains 12 residues. Deletions cut 1 base from V and 4 bases from J, with 5 bases between. Germline CDR1 is MNHNS and CDR2 is SASEGT. This clonotype has a count of ten or more. The antigen is undetermined. The specimen sequenced was axillary lymph node tissue. J is TRBJ2-7 and V is TRBV6-1, with a tentative D call TRBD1 (5 bases). The sequence came from a female donor with breast cancer. Some clones in this sample may be carry-over from other donors' samples. The CDR3 loop reads CASSEDRYEQYF. The CDR3 DNA reads TGTGCCAGCAGTGAAGACAGGTACGAGCAGTACTTC.